A single sample gave rise to the 26 T cell receptor beta chains below, sequenced in a study of cytotoxic CD8 clonotypes in ibrutinib-treated CLL. Sequenced by immunoSEQ multiplex PCR; TCRdb stores in-frame clones only, minus some. The sample lists about 140,000 clones, around 80% seen once, with approximately 7.6% in the top ten. The input for sequencing was PBMCs, taken after 36 months of ibrutinib treatment. These TCRs come from a human donor with chronic lymphocytic leukemia.

This chain joins TRBV6-5 and TRBJ1-2; a weak D match, TRBD1 (5 bases). Germline assignment: CDR1 MNHEY and CDR2 SVGAGI. This CDR3 has 16 amino acids. V dropped 1 base and J dropped 0 bases, with 12 bases sitting between them. CDR3 sequence reads: CASSYFGTFSNYGYTF. In DNA form, the CDR3 reads TGTGCCAGCAGTTACTTCGGGACCTTTTCTAACTATGGCTACACCTTC.

V is TRBV27 and J is TRBJ2-1, with TRBD2 matching 14 bases. V dropped 6 bases and J dropped 9; count of bases not matched to a gene: 7. CDR3 size: 15 residues. CDR1 is MNHEY, CDR2 SMNVEV, per germline (reference sequence). The CDR3 DNA reads as TGTGCCAGCAGCGGACTAGCGGGAGGAGGCGGTGAGCAGTTCTTC. Amino acid sequence: CASSGLAGGGGEQFF.

J is TRBJ1-2 and V is TRBV29-1, with D possibly being TRBD1 (6 bases). The V end lost 4 bases, the J end lost 8 bases, and 20 bases lay between the germline ends. Germline lookup yields CDR1 SQVTM and CDR2 ANQGSEA. This CDR3 contains 14 residues. The CDR3 DNA sequence: TGCAGCGTTGTCAGGGGCAGAGGGTTGGGAGGCTACACCTTC. Its protein product is CSVVRGRGLGGYTF.

This clone was found a few times. This chain links TRBV4-1 with TRBJ2-2, with TRBD2 identical over 11 bases. V gave up 5 bases and J gave up 6 bases; unmatched junction bases: 8. This CDR3 is 16 amino acids long. The V gene's germline CDR1 is MGHRA and CDR2 YSYEKL. In DNA, the CDR3 is TGCGCCAGCAGCAGTTCTAGCGGGGGGATCTCCGGGGAGCTGTTTTTT. Translated: CASSSSSGGISGELFF.

The chain recombines TRBV30 with TRBJ1-5, with D perhaps TRBD1 (6 bases). The CDR3 loop spans 15 amino acids. CDR1 is GTSNPN, CDR2 SVGIG, per germline (reference sequence). Between the trimmed V and J ends, which lost 4 bases and 1 base, there was a span of 14 bases. For the CDR3, the DNA is TGTGCCTGGACCTCTTTTGGACAGAGCAATCAGCCCCAGCATTTT. This sequence encodes CAWTSFGQSNQPQHF. The full variable domain, its missing parts supplied by reference TRBV30 and TRBJ1-5, is SQTIHQWPATLVQPVGSPLSLECTVEGTSNPNLYWYRQAAGRGLQLLFYSVGIGQISSEVPQNLSASRPQDRQFILSSKKLLLSDSGFYLCAWTSFGQSNQPQHFGDGTRLSIL.

The chain couples TRBV4-1 to TRBJ1-4; TRBD1 aligns across 11 bases. Germline CDR1 MGHRA, CDR2 YSYEKL. Germline trimming cut 4 bases from V and 1 base from J; bases unmatched to any gene: 5. The CDR3 loop spans 17 amino acids. The CDR3 here is CASSLGQGGRTNEKLFF. The CDR3 nucleotides are TGCGCCAGCAGCCTGGGACAGGGGGGAAGAACTAATGAAAAACTGTTTTTT.

Comment on this clone: This CDR3 is also generated by other DNA sequences in the sample. The V gene is TRBV5-4, the J gene TRBJ2-7; TRBD1 matches at 8 bases. This CDR3 spans 15 amino acids. Trimming at V came to 0 bases and at J to 5 bases, leaving 7 bases not matched to a gene. CDR1 and CDR2 (germline): SGHNT, YYREEE (reference sequence). CDR3 in DNA: TGTGCCAGCAGCTTGGACCTAAAACAGGGGGACGAGCAGTACTTC. Amino acid sequence: CASSLDLKQGDEQYF.

This clone was detected a few times. V gene TRBV5-1 combines with J gene TRBJ2-1, with a weak D call TRBD1 (5 bases). With 4 bases removed from V and 5 bases from J, the gap between germline ends came to 13 bases. Germline loops: CDR1 SGHRS, CDR2 YFSETQ. The CDR3 has 14 amino acids. This CDR3 reads CASSLVLGDNEQFF. Written as DNA, the CDR3 is TGCGCCAGCAGCCTGGTTCTAGGGGACAATGAGCAGTTCTTC.

The chain employs TRBV19 and TRBJ1-1; TRBD1 agrees at 7 bases. The CDR3 covers 14 residues. Germline V gene sequence: CDR1 LNHDA, CDR2 SQIVND (reference sequence). With V trimmed by 5 bases and J by 3 bases, 6 bases remained unmatched. The chain's CDR3 is CASSGGTAYTEAFF. The CDR3 DNA reads as TGTGCCAGTAGTGGAGGGACAGCTTACACTGAAGCTTTCTTT.

This chain connects TRBV5-4 to TRBJ2-3; TRBD2 matches at 7 bases. The CDR3 spans 16 residues. Germline CDR1 and CDR2: SGHNT and YYREEE (reference sequence). The ends lost 1 base at V and 2 bases at J; junction bases unmatched: 7. For the CDR3, the DNA is TGTGCCAGCAGCTTGAGGCAGCGGGGATTCACAGATACGCAGTATTTT. Translated, it gives CASSLRQRGFTDTQYF. Full variable domain (missing parts from reference TRBV5-4 and TRBJ2-3): ETGVTQSPTHLIKTRGQQVTLRCSSQSGHNTVSWYQQALGQGPQFIFQYYREEENGRGNFPPRFSGLQFPNYSSELNVNALELDDSALYLCASSLRQRGFTDTQYFGPGTRLTVL.

The chain combines TRBV2 with TRBJ1-5, with TRBD1 identical over 10 bases. V lost 7 bases to trimming and J lost 4 bases; unmatched junction nucleotides: 1. The CDR3 consists of 13 residues. Germline V gene sequence: CDR1 SNHLY, CDR2 FYNNEI. The CDR3 DNA reads as TGTGCCAGCACGGGACAGGGGAATCAGCCCCAGCATTTT. This translates into CASTGQGNQPQHF. The full variable domain, in which reference TRBV2 and TRBJ1-5 provide the parts outside the CDR3, is EPEVTQTPSHQVTQMGQEVILRCVPISNHLYFYWYRQILGQKVEFLVSFYNNEISEKSEIFDDQFSVERPDGSNFTLKIRSTKLEDSAMYFCASTGQGNQPQHFGDGTRLSIL.

V is TRBV7-9 and J is TRBJ2-3; D uncertain. The V gene lost 5 bases and the J gene lost 8 bases, with 14 bases spanning the gap. There are 13 residues in the CDR3. Germline CDR1 SEHNR, CDR2 FQNEAQ (reference sequence). DNA of the CDR3: TGTGCCAGCAGCCGAGGCCAATCGGGTACGCAGTATTTT. This translates into CASSRGQSGTQYF.

A single count supports this clone. The chain has TRBV2 and TRBJ2-7; a weak D match, TRBD1 (6 bases). CDR1 and CDR2 from the germline V gene are SNHLY and FYNNEI. V lost 7 bases to trimming and J lost 1 base, with 11 bases between them. This CDR3 has 13 amino acids. The CDR3 sequence is CASKGTKSYEQYF. CDR3 bases: TGTGCCAGCAAAGGGACAAAATCCTACGAGCAGTACTTC.

This chain uses TRBV5-4 with TRBJ2-7; D call uncertain. The germline V gene has CDR1 SGHNT and CDR2 YYREEE (reference sequence). The CDR3 extends over 14 amino acids. The V and J ends lost 1 base and 2 bases respectively, with 10 bases between them. CDR3 protein: CASSLLGGTYEQYF. CDR3 sequence (DNA): TGTGCCAGCAGCTTGCTTGGCGGAACCTACGAGCAGTACTTC.

This clone has more than one count but fewer than ten. The chain recombines TRBV7-2 with TRBJ1-2; D is possibly TRBD1 (6 bases). V gave up 5 bases and J gave up 8 bases, with 12 bases separating them. This CDR3 has 12 amino acids. Per the germline V gene, CDR1 is SGHTA and CDR2 is FQGNSA. In DNA form, the CDR3 reads TGTGCCAGCAGCCCGGTAGGGGGAGGCTACACCTTC. This codes for CASSPVGGGYTF. The full variable domain, with the rest looked up from reference TRBV7-2 and TRBJ1-2, is GAGVSQSPSNKVTEKGKDVELRCDPISGHTALYWYRQSLGQGLEFLIYFQGNSAPDKSGLPSDRFSAERTGGSVSTLTIQRTQQEDSAVYLCASSPVGGGYTFGSGTRLTVV.

This clone was seen only once. The chain has TRBV7-8 and TRBJ2-1; 12 bases map to TRBD2. V lost 1 base, J lost 4 bases, and 2 bases stayed unmatched. From germline, CDR1 is SGHVS and CDR2 FQNEAQ. This CDR3 comprises 16 residues. For the CDR3, the DNA is TGTGCCAGCAGCTTAGGACTAGCGGGGGTGTACAATGAGCAGTTCTTC. The encoded protein is CASSLGLAGVYNEQFF.

CDR3 protein: CASTPRGETQYF. In DNA, the CDR3 is TGTGCCAGCACCCCCCGGGGAGAGACCCAGTACTTC. J is TRBJ2-5 and V is TRBV7-9; TRBD2 might be the D (5 bases). Trimming cost V 7 bases and J 4 bases, with 10 bases left between them. Per germline, CDR1 SEHNR and CDR2 FQNEAQ (reference sequence). The CDR3 runs 12 residues.

V usage is TRBV6-1 and J usage is TRBJ2-7; a possible D gene is TRBD1 (5 bases). Germline assignment: CDR1 MNHNS and CDR2 SASEGT. The V end was cut by 5 bases, the J end by 1 base, with 12 bases between. CDR3 size: 14 residues. CDR3 region: CASSLSPGSYEQYF. The CDR3 nucleotides are TGTGCCAGCAGTTTATCACCAGGGTCCTACGAGCAGTACTTC.

The V and J genes are TRBV10-3 and TRBJ1-2; 7 positions match TRBD1. CDR3 size: 13 residues. The J segment lost 7 bases and the V segment lost 7 bases, leaving 9 bases of the junction unmatched. Germline CDR1 ENHRY, CDR2 SYGVKD. The CDR3: CAIKATGQGGYTF. The CDR3 bases are TGTGCCATCAAAGCGACAGGGCAGGGTGGCTACACCTTC.

This clone occurred a few times. The CDR3 nucleotides are TGTGCTAGTGGTTTGGCCCGGGAGAACACTGAAGCTTTCTTT. It codes for CASGLARENTEAFF. This chain uses TRBV12-5 with TRBJ1-1; no definite D call. Per germline, CDR1 LGHNT and CDR2 FRNRAP. Deletions cut 1 base from V and 1 base from J, with 7 bases between. This CDR3 is built from 14 residues.

The rearrangement joins TRBV19 to TRBJ2-5; D might be TRBD2 (5 bases). The CDR3 has 15 residues. Trimming stripped 2 bases from V and 4 bases from J, with 14 bases between. Germline CDR1 and CDR2: LNHDA and SQIVND (reference sequence). DNA of the CDR3: TGTGCCAGTAGTATATTCGAACGTCGGGGAGAGACCCAGTACTTC. Translated: CASSIFERRGETQYF.

The chain joins TRBV5-1 to TRBJ2-5, with 9 bases fitting TRBD2. The CDR3 runs 15 residues. V gave up 0 bases and J gave up 4 bases; unmatched junction bases: 4. Germline V CDR1 and CDR2: SGHRS, YFSETQ. CDR3 region: CASSLVAGEGETQYF. CDR3 nucleotide sequence: TGCGCCAGCAGCTTGGTAGCGGGAGAAGGAGAGACCCAGTACTTC.

Concerning this clone: Other nucleotide sequences in the sample specify the same CDR3. The V gene is TRBV7-9, the J gene TRBJ1-1; no clear D. Trimming cost V 2 bases and J 4 bases, with 8 bases left between them. The CDR3 is 13 residues long. CDR1 is SEHNR, CDR2 FQNEAQ, per germline (reference sequence). For the CDR3, the DNA is TGTGCCAGCAGCTTATTGGGATCCACTGAAGCTTTCTTT. Translating it yields CASSLLGSTEAFF.

This chain uses TRBV11-2 with TRBJ2-1; D not certain. V was trimmed by 5 bases and J by 6 bases, leaving 11 bases between them. The V gene's germline CDR1 is SGHAT and CDR2 FQNNGV. The CDR3 extends over 13 amino acids. CDR3 DNA sequence: TGTGCCAGCAGCACCACTGTAAGCAATGAGCAGTTCTTC. The encoded protein is CASSTTVSNEQFF.

The chain is built from TRBV18 and TRBJ2-6; D is unresolved. This CDR3 is 17 amino acids long. Per the germline V gene, CDR1 is KGHSH and CDR2 is LQKENI. V lost 4 bases, J lost 0 bases, and 13 bases lay in between. CDR3 loop: CASSLRYSRSGANVLTF. The CDR3 coding sequence is TGTGCCAGCTCACTTCGATACAGCCGCTCTGGGGCCAACGTCCTGACTTTC.

The chain carries TRBV28 and TRBJ2-7; TRBD2 might be the D (6 bases). V lost 7 bases, J lost 2 bases, and 15 bases lay in between. The CDR3 is made up of 14 amino acids. Germline V CDR1 and CDR2: MDHEN, SYDVKM. The CDR3 here is CASIRASEAYEQYF. DNA of the CDR3: TGTGCCAGCATCCGCGCTAGCGAGGCCTACGAGCAGTACTTC.